Listed below are T cell receptor beta chains from one sample, sequenced in a study of cytomegalovirus exposure and HLA in healthy donors. Sequencing used immunoSEQ multiplex PCR; TCRdb keeps in-frame clones, though not all of them. The sample shows 95,000 to 150,000 clones, 80% to 90% of them seen only once. The sequenced sample consisted of PBMCs. The receptors originated from a woman younger than 35 in good health and CMV-seronegative. Each CDR3 is given with its conserved first and last residue. D genes are given only for firm matches. Not every row has a clone size; where given, it reads once, few, many or a size class.

V,size,J,D,CDR3,DNA
TRBV27,.,TRBJ2-7,.,CASSLSTGPYEQYF,TGTGCCAGCAGTTTAAGTACAGGTCCCTACGAGCAGTACTTC
TRBV5-4,.,TRBJ2-5,TRBD2,CASSSPTGGGAWETQYF,TGTGCCAGCAGCTCGCCGACGGGCGGGGGGGCTTGGGAGACCCAGTACTTC
TRBV28,.,TRBJ2-3,.,CASSFDRTLTDTQYF,TGTGCCAGCAGTTTCGACAGGACCCTCACAGATACGCAGTATTTT
TRBV11-2,.,TRBJ2-1,TRBD2,CASTKDLAGYNEQFF,TGTGCCAGCACCAAAGATCTAGCGGGCTACAATGAGCAGTTCTTC
TRBV11-3,.,TRBJ2-7,.,CASSLFVGGEQYF,TGTGCCAGCAGCCTTTTTGTGGGGGGCGAGCAGTACTTC
TRBV4-1,once,TRBJ2-5,.,CASSPPSGETQYF,TGCGCCAGCAGCCCCCCCTCGGGAGAGACCCAGTACTTC
TRBV7-9,few,TRBJ1-5,TRBD1,CASSYGQGAPNQPQHF,TGTGCCAGCAGCTACGGACAGGGGGCGCCCAATCAGCCCCAGCATTTT
TRBV6-5,.,TRBJ1-2,.,CASSEITGTGYTF,TGTGCCAGCAGTGAAATTACAGGGACTGGCTACACCTTC
TRBV19,.,TRBJ2-2,.,CAVESTGELFF,TGTGCCGTAGAATCCACCGGGGAGCTGTTTTTT
TRBV7-2,once,TRBJ2-6,.,CASSLVGGAGANVLTF,TGTGCCAGCAGCTTAGTTGGGGGGGCAGGGGCCAACGTCCTGACTTTC
TRBV16,.,TRBJ1-1,.,CASSQVYVEGMNTEAFF,TGTGCCAGCAGCCAAGTCTACGTCGAGGGAATGAACACTGAAGCTTTCTTT
TRBV13,.,TRBJ2-7,.,CASSEEGAGDEQYF,TGTGCCAGCAGTGAAGAGGGCGCCGGGGACGAGCAGTACTTC
TRBV11-2,.,TRBJ1-1,.,CASSLDQVGLNTEAFF,TGTGCCAGCAGCTTAGATCAAGTCGGTTTGAACACTGAAGCTTTCTTT
TRBV4-2,.,TRBJ2-1,TRBD2,CASSQDLWTSANNEQFF,TGTGCCAGCAGCCAAGATCTATGGACTAGCGCAAACAATGAGCAGTTCTTC
TRBV28,.,TRBJ2-7,.,CASSRFYGHEQYF,TGTGCCAGCAGCCGATTCTACGGTCACGAGCAGTACTTC
TRBV19,.,TRBJ2-5,TRBD2,CATGGTRGEEETQYF,TGTGCCACCGGGGGGACCCGCGGGGAGGAAGAGACCCAGTACTTC
TRBV2,.,TRBJ1-1,TRBD1,CASSERQGFGTEAFF,TGTGCCAGCAGTGAAAGACAGGGGTTTGGCACTGAAGCTTTCTTT
TRBV11-2,.,TRBJ1-1,.,CASSFPGNTEAFF,TGTGCCAGCAGCTTCCCGGGAAACACTGAAGCTTTCTTT
TRBV9,.,TRBJ2-2,.,CASSVSTGELFF,TGTGCCAGCAGCGTGAGCACCGGGGAGCTGTTTTTT
TRBV6-5,.,TRBJ1-1,TRBD1,CASRTRDRGDTEAFF,TGTGCCAGTAGGACACGGGACAGGGGGGACACTGAAGCTTTCTTT
TRBV6-1,once,TRBJ1-5,.,CASSEMDSRNQPQHF,TGTGCCAGCAGTGAAATGGACAGTCGAAATCAGCCCCAGCATTTT
TRBV9,once,TRBJ1-4,TRBD1,CASSVGTGGAEKLFF,TGTGCCAGCAGCGTAGGGACAGGAGGGGCTGAAAAACTGTTTTTT
TRBV15,.,TRBJ2-2,TRBD2,CATSSGRTGELFF,TGTGCCACCAGCAGCGGGAGGACGGGGGAGCTGTTTTTT
TRBV7-2,.,TRBJ2-1,.,CASSSDWGNEQFF,TGTGCCAGCAGCTCGGACTGGGGCAATGAGCAGTTCTTC
TRBV2,.,TRBJ1-2,.,CASSAANYGYTF,TGTGCCAGCAGTGCGGCTAACTATGGCTACACCTTC
TRBV27,.,TRBJ2-7,TRBD2,CASSLRSSGGLKQYF,TGTGCCAGCAGTTTAAGGTCTAGCGGGGGCCTCAAGCAGTACTTC
TRBV4-1,.,TRBJ2-1,.,CASSQDRGGFDEQFF,TGCGCCAGCAGCCAAGATCGTGGAGGGTTCGATGAGCAGTTCTTC
TRBV7-9,.,TRBJ2-5,.,CASSLDTLQETQYF,TGTGCCAGCAGCTTAGATACTTTGCAAGAGACCCAGTACTTC